These 13 T cell receptor beta chains share one sample of origin, sequenced in a study of OX40 agonist ivuxolimab in advanced cancers. Only in-frame clones appear in the TCRdb table, and some are missing; sequencing was by immunoSEQ multiplex PCR. Of about 150,000 clones in the sample, roughly 92% are singletons; the top ten hold around 0.28%. The input for sequencing was CD4+ or CD8+ T cells sorted from blood, taken in a trial of the OX40 agonist ivuxolimab. The receptor set was obtained from an adult with an advanced solid tumor such as melanoma, head and neck, liver or kidney cancer.

This rearrangement joins TRBV18 to TRBJ2-3; D call uncertain. V lost 1 base to trimming and J lost 1 base, with 3 bases between them. Germline CDR1 reads KGHSH; CDR2 reads LQKENI. This CDR3 is built from 13 residues. The CDR3 sequence: CASSPLRTDTQYF. In DNA form, the CDR3 reads TGTGCCAGCTCACCACTTCGCACAGATACGCAGTATTTT.

V gene TRBV6-5 combines with J gene TRBJ1-5, with TRBD1 matching over 9 bases. The junction had 5 bases not matched to a gene; V was cut back by 7 bases and J by 4 bases. Germline V gives CDR1 MNHEY, CDR2 SVGAGI. This CDR3 has 14 residues. The DNA of the CDR3 is TGTGCCAGCACCTTCGGGACAGGGAATCAGCCCCAGCATTTT. This sequence encodes CASTFGTGNQPQHF.

Of note for this clone: The identical CDR3 is also encoded by other nucleotide sequences in the sample. The gene calls are TRBV7-2 and TRBJ1-5, with unresolved D. Deletions cut 1 base from V and 4 bases from J, with 8 bases between. This CDR3 contains 14 residues. Germline V gene sequence: CDR1 SGHTA, CDR2 FQGNSA. The chain's CDR3 is CASSLGLGNQPQHF. The CDR3 bases are TGTGCCAGCAGCTTAGGTTTAGGGAATCAGCCCCAGCATTTT.

The rearrangement links TRBV6-1 to TRBJ2-7; the match to TRBD1 covers 9 bases. The V segment lost 5 bases and the J segment 3 bases; nucleotides outside the gene matches: 8. Germline assignment: CDR1 MNHNS and CDR2 SASEGT. CDR3 length: 15 residues. The CDR3 nucleotides are TGTGCCAGCAGTAAGCGTAGACAGGGGGACTACGAGCAGTACTTC. It is translated as CASSKRRQGDYEQYF.

CDR3 DNA: TGCAGCCCCTGGGACGAGCTGGCGCAGTATTTT. It yields the protein CSPWDELAQYF. The chain couples TRBV20-1 to TRBJ2-3; the D call may be TRBD1 or TRBD2 (5 bases each). Germline V CDR1 and CDR2: DFQATT, SNEGSKA (reference sequence). There are 11 residues in the CDR3.

This clone showed up just once. The chain is built from TRBV15 and TRBJ2-2; 10 bases map to TRBD2. This CDR3 spans 16 amino acids. Germline trimming cut 1 base from V and 3 bases from J; bases unmatched to any gene: 2. Germline CDR1 and CDR2: LNHNV and YYDKDF (reference sequence). CDR3 protein: CATSRGAGGDTGELFF. DNA for the CDR3: TGTGCCACCAGCAGAGGAGCGGGGGGGGACACCGGGGAGCTGTTTTTT.

V gene TRBV7-8 combines with J gene TRBJ2-7; perhaps TRBD2 as D (5 bases). Germline V gene data show CDR1 as SGHVS and CDR2 as FQNEAQ. With 1 base removed from V and 6 bases from J, the gap between germline ends came to 13 bases. The CDR3 sequence is 14 residues long. The CDR3 protein is CASSLEGRGAEQYF. In nucleotides, the CDR3 is TGTGCCAGCAGCTTAGAGGGTCGGGGTGCCGAGCAGTACTTC. Variable domain in full (rest from reference TRBV7-8 and TRBJ2-7): GAGVSQSPRYKVAKRGQDVALRCDPISGHVSLFWYQQALGQGPEFLTYFQNEAQLDKSGLPSDRFFAERPEGSVSTLKIQRTQQEDSAVYLCASSLEGRGAEQYFGPGTRLTVT.

The V call is TRBV11-3, the J call TRBJ2-7; D is possibly TRBD1 (5 bases). Trimming removed 1 base from V and 5 bases from J, with 15 bases in between. CDR1 is SGHNT and CDR2 is YENEEA in the germline V gene. The CDR3 loop spans 15 amino acids. The CDR3 sequence: CASSLGGTGVHEQYF. DNA for the CDR3: TGTGCCAGCAGCTTAGGGGGTACAGGCGTACACGAGCAGTACTTC.

J is TRBJ2-1 and V is TRBV7-2, with 9 bases lining up with TRBD2. CDR1 is SGHTA and CDR2 is FQGNSA in the germline V gene. Unmatched junction bases numbered 7, after V lost 4 bases and J lost 6 bases. The CDR3 sequence is 15 residues long. In DNA form, the CDR3 reads TGTGCCAGCAGCTCCCAGGGACTAGCCCTCAATGAGCAGTTCTTC. It specifies CASSSQGLALNEQFF.

This clone was recorded once. The chain carries TRBV6-1 and TRBJ1-2, with D tentatively TRBD1 (5 bases). V was cut by 4 bases and J by 0 bases, with 12 bases left in between. Germline V gene lookup returns CDR1 MNHNS and CDR2 SASEGT. The CDR3 has 15 amino acids. CDR3 amino acids: CASSARDRANYGYTF. For the CDR3, the DNA is TGTGCCAGCAGTGCCCGGGACCGAGCTAACTATGGCTACACCTTC.

This rearrangement joins TRBV12-5 to TRBJ2-3; no firm D call. Trimming took off 3 bases at V and 0 bases at J, with 10 bases between the two ends. The CDR3 runs to 15 residues. Germline CDR1 is LGHNT and CDR2 is FRNRAP. CDR3 protein: CASGLPWISTDTQYF. The CDR3 DNA follows: TGTGCTAGTGGTTTACCCTGGATCAGCACAGATACGCAGTATTTT.

The chain joins TRBV7-2 to TRBJ1-5; no reliable D call. This CDR3 contains 13 residues. Germline V gene data show CDR1 as SGHTA and CDR2 as FQGNSA. The V end was cut by 2 bases, the J end by 7 bases, with 9 bases between. The CDR3 DNA reads TGTGCCAGCAGCTTATTGCGGGAGCAGCCCCAGCATTTT. This sequence encodes CASSLLREQPQHF.

This chain links TRBV9 with TRBJ2-1, with no clear D. The CDR3 is made up of 14 amino acids. Trimming took 0 bases from V and 3 from J, leaving 7 bases between them. Germline CDR1 reads SGDLS; CDR2 reads YYNGEE. CDR3 nucleotide sequence: TGTGCCAGCAGCGTAGGCCCTAACTACAATGAGCAGTTCTTC. Translation: CASSVGPNYNEQFF.